Listed here are 2 T cell receptor beta chains from one sample, sequenced in a study of cytomegalovirus exposure and HLA in healthy donors. The PCR had 60 Vbeta and 13 Jbeta primers. Here immunoSEQ multiplex PCR was the method, and the copy in TCRdb shows in-frame clones only, minus some. The sample lists around 160,000 clones, 70% to 80% occurring once. The specimen was PBMCs. Receptors originate from a man aged 50-60 years in good health and CMV-seropositive.

The chain uses TRBV14 and TRBJ1-5, with a tentative D call TRBD1 (6 bases). Trimming removed 2 bases from V and 5 bases from J, with 7 bases in between. The V gene's germline CDR1 is SGHDN and CDR2 FVKESK. This CDR3 comprises 13 residues. The CDR3 nucleotides are TGTGCCAGCAGCCAAAACAGGGATCAGCCCCAGCATTTT. Protein: CASSQNRDQPQHF.

This clone turned up a few times. The chain joins TRBV9 to TRBJ1-2, with 7 bases aligning to TRBD1. Germline-derived CDR1 and CDR2 are SGDLS and YYNGEE. The CDR3 contains 16 residues. The ends lost 4 bases at V and 4 bases at J; junction bases unmatched: 13. CDR3 DNA sequence: TGTGCCAGCAGCTCCAACCCGACAGGGATGGTCTATGGCTACACCTTC. This sequence encodes CASSSNPTGMVYGYTF.